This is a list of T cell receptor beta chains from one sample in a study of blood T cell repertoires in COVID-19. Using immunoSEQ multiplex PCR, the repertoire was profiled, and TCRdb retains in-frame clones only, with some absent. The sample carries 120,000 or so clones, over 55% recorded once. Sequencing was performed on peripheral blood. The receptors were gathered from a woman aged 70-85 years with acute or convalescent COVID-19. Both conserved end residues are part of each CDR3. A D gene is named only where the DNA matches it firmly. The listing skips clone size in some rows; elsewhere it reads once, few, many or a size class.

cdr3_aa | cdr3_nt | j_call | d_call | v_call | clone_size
CASSSTGGTGELFF | TGTGCCAGCAGCTCAACAGGGGGCACCGGGGAGCTGTTTTTT | TRBJ2-2 | TRBD1 | TRBV7-2 | .
CASSDRYRKETQYF | TGTGCCAGCAGTGACCGCTACAGAAAAGAGACCCAGTACTTC | TRBJ2-5 | . | TRBV25-1 | few
CASSALAGAIGELFF | TGTGCCAGCAGTGCTCTAGCGGGGGCTATCGGGGAGCTGTTTTTT | TRBJ2-2 | TRBD2 | TRBV6-4 | few
CAGRARARGNTIYF | TGTGCCGGCAGGGCGAGGGCGCGGGGAAACACCATATATTTT | TRBJ1-3 | . | TRBV6-5 | .
CASSWKTESEQYF | TGTGCCAGCAGCTGGAAGACTGAGTCGGAGCAGTACTTC | TRBJ2-7 | . | TRBV7-8 | .
CATSRPSRASGELFF | TGTGCCACCAGCAGACCCTCGAGGGCGAGCGGGGAGCTGTTTTTT | TRBJ2-2 | . | TRBV15 | .
CASSSPRVNTEAFF | TGTGCCAGCAGCTCCCCACGGGTGAACACTGAAGCTTTCTTT | TRBJ1-1 | . | TRBV7-9 | .
CASSTGGEQYF | TGTGCCAGCTCCACCGGCGGCGAGCAGTACTTC | TRBJ2-7 | . | TRBV18 | few
CASSRLEGEQYF | TGTGCCAGCTCGCGACTCGAGGGCGAGCAGTACTTC | TRBJ2-7 | . | TRBV28 | few
CASSQTTGPYGYTF | TGCGCCAGCAGCCAAACAACAGGCCCCTATGGCTACACCTTC | TRBJ1-2 | . | TRBV4-1 | .
CASSDQGGSGNTIYF | TGTGCCAGCTCAGACCAGGGCGGATCTGGAAACACCATATATTTT | TRBJ1-3 | . | TRBV18 | .
CASNRDRDYGYTF | TGTGCCAGCAATAGAGACAGGGACTATGGCTACACCTTC | TRBJ1-2 | TRBD1 | TRBV6-5 | .
CASSDPGQMNTEAFF | TGTGCCAGCAGTGATCCGGGACAGATGAACACTGAAGCTTTCTTT | TRBJ1-1 | TRBD1 | TRBV28 | few
CAIRTGLAGSQGTGELFF | TGTGCCATCAGAACGGGACTAGCGGGGTCCCAGGGCACCGGGGAGCTGTTTTTT | TRBJ2-2 | TRBD2 | TRBV10-3 | .
CASSQGWASGGASLEQYF | TGTGCCAGCAGCCAAGGCTGGGCCAGCGGGGGGGCCTCCCTCGAGCAGTACTTC | TRBJ2-7 | TRBD2 | TRBV7-2 | .
CASSPDMWREAFF | TGTGCCAGCAGTCCCGATATGTGGAGGGAAGCTTTCTTT | TRBJ1-1 | . | TRBV6-5 | .
CASSRQLMNTEAFF | TGTGCCAGCAGCCGACAGCTTATGAACACTGAAGCTTTCTTT | TRBJ1-1 | . | TRBV6-5 | few
CASSLGESETQYF | TGCGCCAGCAGCTTGGGTGAGTCGGAGACCCAGTACTTC | TRBJ2-5 | . | TRBV5-1 | .
CASSLDRGQGRGYTF | TGTGCCAGCAGTTTAGACCGAGGACAGGGAAGAGGCTACACCTTC | TRBJ1-2 | TRBD1 | TRBV28 | few
CASSIGQADQPQHF | TGTGCCAGCAGCATTGGACAAGCAGATCAGCCCCAGCATTTT | TRBJ1-5 | . | TRBV9 | many
CASSWGQGLATEAFF | TGTGCCAGCAGCTGGGGACAGGGGCTTGCCACTGAAGCTTTCTTT | TRBJ1-1 | TRBD1 | TRBV5-8 | .
CASSYSPGGGGNEQFF | TGTGCCAGCAGTTACTCTCCGGGGGGCGGGGGCAATGAGCAGTTCTTC | TRBJ2-1 | . | TRBV6-5 | many
CASSQPDREVYGYTF | TGCGCCAGCAGCCAACCGGACAGGGAGGTATATGGCTACACCTTC | TRBJ1-2 | TRBD1 | TRBV4-1 | .
CASSVGLAGVETQYF | TGTGCCAGCAGCGTAGGACTAGCGGGGGTGGAGACCCAGTACTTC | TRBJ2-5 | TRBD2 | TRBV9 | .